This entry lists 23 T cell receptor beta chains sequenced from one sample in a study of blood T cell repertoires in COVID-19. Sequencing used immunoSEQ multiplex PCR; TCRdb keeps in-frame clones, though not all of them. This sample yields roughly 190,000 clones, of which roughly 84% are seen a single time; under 4% belongs to the top ten. Sequenced material: PBMCs or T cells enriched from blood (not recorded which). These receptors were obtained from a woman in her twenties or thirties who had been exposed to COVID-19.

This clone was found a few times. V is TRBV4-1 and J is TRBJ2-2; TRBD1 might be the D (5 bases). V lost 0 bases and J 7 bases, leaving 9 bases between the germline ends. CDR1 is MGHRA, CDR2 YSYEKL, per germline. The CDR3 runs to 14 residues. CDR3 residues: CASSQDQGIGELFF. For the CDR3, the DNA is TGCGCCAGCAGCCAAGATCAGGGAATCGGGGAGCTGTTTTTT.

V usage is TRBV6-5 and J usage is TRBJ2-7; D is perhaps TRBD1 (6 bases). Deletions cut 2 bases from V and 5 bases from J, with 16 bases between. Germline V gene data show CDR1 as MNHEY and CDR2 as SVGAGI. CDR3 size: 15 residues. CDR3 in amino acids: CASSYQGQPSDEQYF. CDR3 DNA: TGTGCCAGCAGTTACCAAGGACAGCCCTCGGACGAGCAGTACTTC.

The chain links TRBV20-1 to TRBJ1-1, with D tentatively TRBD1 (5 bases). This CDR3 comprises 11 residues. With 5 bases removed from V and 4 bases from J, the gap between germline ends came to 8 bases. CDR1 is DFQATT, CDR2 SNEGSKA, per germline (reference sequence). The DNA of the CDR3 is TGCAGTGCTTACACAGGCACTGAAGCTTTCTTT. Its protein is CSAYTGTEAFF.

The chain couples TRBV20-1 to TRBJ1-1; possibly TRBD1 for D (5 bases). Trimming stripped 3 bases from V and 2 bases from J, with 10 bases between. Germline CDR1 and CDR2: DFQATT and SNEGSKA (reference sequence). This CDR3 spans 13 amino acids. The CDR3 nucleotides read TGCAGTGCTAGTAAGGGGCGAAACACTGAAGCTTTCTTT. This codes for CSASKGRNTEAFF.

The chain uses TRBV9 and TRBJ1-2; D unresolved. Germline V gene sequence: CDR1 SGDLS, CDR2 YYNGEE. V was clipped by 4 bases and J by 4 bases, with 17 bases between them. There are 15 residues in the CDR3. The CDR3 region is CASSPRMGGLYGYTF. The DNA of the CDR3 is TGTGCCAGCAGCCCCCGAATGGGAGGCCTCTATGGCTACACCTTC.

The chain couples TRBV30 to TRBJ1-1; no definite D call. The CDR3 consists of 13 residues. The germline V gene has CDR1 GTSNPN and CDR2 SVGIG (reference sequence). V lost 4 bases and J 1 base, leaving 10 bases between the germline ends. DNA of the CDR3: TGTGCCTGGAATTCACAGCCGAACACTGAAGCTTTCTTT. Translated: CAWNSQPNTEAFF.

This chain links TRBV2 with TRBJ1-1; 9 nucleotides line up with TRBD1. CDR3 length equals 15 residues. J was trimmed by 1 base and V by 10 bases; bases with no gene match: 10. Germline CDR1 reads SNHLY; CDR2 reads FYNNEI. The CDR3 DNA reads TGTGCCACAAGCCCGACGACAGGGGGGAACACTGAAGCTTTCTTT. It is translated as CATSPTTGGNTEAFF.

This sequence joins TRBV27 and TRBJ1-6; D might be TRBD1 (6 bases). Trimming took 8 bases from V and 7 from J, leaving 12 bases between them. The CDR3 covers 13 residues. CDR1 is MNHEY and CDR2 is SMNVEV in the germline V gene (reference sequence). The chain's CDR3 is CASGQKRNSPLHF. Written as DNA, the CDR3 is TGTGCCAGCGGACAGAAGAGAAATTCACCCCTCCACTTT.

The chain combines TRBV19 with TRBJ1-4; possibly TRBD1 for D (5 bases). Trimming stripped 4 bases from V and 8 bases from J, with 14 bases between. The CDR3 runs to 14 residues. CDR1 and CDR2 (germline): LNHDA, SQIVND (reference sequence). CDR3 sequence reads: CASSKPQESEKLFF. The CDR3 bases are TGTGCCAGTAGTAAACCACAGGAGTCGGAAAAACTGTTTTTT.

CDR3 nucleotides: TGTGCCAGCAGTCTGGGGGGGCTAGGCACCGGGGAGCTGTTTTTT. Protein sequence: CASSLGGLGTGELFF. The chain links TRBV28 to TRBJ2-2, with TRBD2 as a possible D gene (7 bases). Germline V gene lookup returns CDR1 MDHEN and CDR2 SYDVKM. V lost 5 bases and J 4 bases, leaving 14 bases between the germline ends. This CDR3 contains 15 residues.

The rearrangement uses TRBV19 and TRBJ1-1, with D tentatively TRBD1 (6 bases). This CDR3 is built from 16 residues. V was shortened by 8 bases and J by 1 base, with 20 bases between the two germline ends. CDR1 and CDR2 from the germline V gene are LNHDA and SQIVND (reference sequence). The DNA for the CDR3 is TGTGCCAGTGTATTTCGAACAGGGAAGGGGAACACTGAAGCTTTCTTT. Residues: CASVFRTGKGNTEAFF.

The chain joins TRBV4-1 to TRBJ1-2, with D perhaps matching TRBD1 (6 bases). This CDR3 has 14 residues. Germline CDR1 MGHRA, CDR2 YSYEKL. Trimming cost V 1 base and J 4 bases, with 10 bases left between them. The DNA of the CDR3 is TGCGCCAGCAGCCAAGCCGGGACACCCTATGGCTACACCTTC. Its protein is CASSQAGTPYGYTF.

CDR3 protein: CASRPGLAEYEQYF. The CDR3 DNA follows: TGTGCCAGCAGACCGGGACTAGCTGAGTACGAGCAGTACTTC. This rearrangement joins TRBV27 to TRBJ2-7; the match to TRBD2 covers 9 bases. Trimming removed 6 bases from V and 4 bases from J; junction bases left unmatched: 7. CDR3 length: 14 residues. Looked up from germline, CDR1 is MNHEY and CDR2 is SMNVEV (reference sequence).

A few counts support this clone. V usage is TRBV6-1 and J usage is TRBJ2-7, with 9 bases fitting TRBD2. Germline trimming cut 1 base from V and 3 bases from J; bases unmatched to any gene: 7. This CDR3 has 16 amino acids. CDR1 is MNHNS, CDR2 SASEGT, per germline. For the CDR3, the DNA is TGTGCCAGCAGTGAAGAAGCTCTAGCGGGGATCTACGAGCAGTACTTC. This codes for CASSEEALAGIYEQYF.

This chain uses TRBV18 with TRBJ2-2, with TRBD1 as a possible D gene (6 bases). V lost 0 bases and J 1 base, leaving 6 bases between the germline ends. From germline, CDR1 is KGHSH and CDR2 LQKENI. The CDR3 loop spans 15 amino acids. CDR3 sequence: CASSPPTGNTGELFF. In nucleotides, the CDR3 is TGTGCCAGCTCACCACCGACAGGGAACACCGGGGAGCTGTTTTTT. The variable domain in full, completed from reference TRBV18 and TRBJ2-2, reads NAGVMQNPRHLVRRRGQEARLRCSPMKGHSHVYWYRQLPEEGLKFMVYLQKENIIDESGMPKERFSAEFPKEGPSILRIQQVVRGDSAAYFCASSPPTGNTGELFFGEGSRLTVL.

This clone was seen only a few times. The chain couples TRBV4-3 to TRBJ1-4; 8 bases match TRBD1. Looked up from germline, CDR1 is LGHNA and CDR2 is YSLEER. The CDR3 loop spans 16 amino acids. V shed 1 base and J 3 bases; nucleotides not matched to a gene: 4. Written as DNA, the CDR3 is TGCGCCAGCAGCCAAGCCCCGGGACAGGCTAATGAAAAACTGTTTTTT. It specifies CASSQAPGQANEKLFF.

The chain couples TRBV14 to TRBJ2-1, with 9 bases aligning to TRBD2. CDR1 is SGHDN and CDR2 is FVKESK in the germline V gene. The CDR3 covers 15 residues. V dropped 4 bases and J dropped 4; count of bases not matched to a gene: 5. The CDR3 reads CASSPQRGAYNEQFF. CDR3 DNA: TGTGCCAGCAGCCCGCAGCGGGGGGCGTACAATGAGCAGTTCTTC.

This chain joins TRBV2 and TRBJ1-2, with a weak D call TRBD1 (6 bases). This CDR3 region has 15 residues. CDR1 is SNHLY and CDR2 is FYNNEI in the germline V gene. Trimming stripped 4 bases from V and 4 bases from J, with 16 bases between. The CDR3 loop reads CASSAYRAELYGYTF. The CDR3 DNA reads as TGTGCCAGCAGTGCGTACAGGGCCGAACTCTATGGCTACACCTTC.

This rearrangement joins TRBV6-6 to TRBJ1-5; 7 bases fit TRBD1. Per the germline V gene, CDR1 is MNHNY and CDR2 is SVGAGI (reference sequence). This CDR3 comprises 16 residues. The trim removed 6 bases at V and 1 base at J, leaving 9 bases unmatched. For the CDR3, the DNA is TGTGCCAGCAGCCAGGGGGGACGCATCAGCAATCAGCCCCAGCATTTT. Protein sequence: CASSQGGRISNQPQHF.

The gene calls are TRBV28 and TRBJ1-6; TRBD1 matches at 9 bases. Per the germline V gene, CDR1 is MDHEN and CDR2 is SYDVKM. This CDR3 contains 16 residues. With 6 bases clipped from V and 3 bases from J, the junction kept 6 bases outside the gene matches. The CDR3 spells CASRKRQGVYNSPLHF. CDR3 in DNA: TGTGCCAGCAGGAAGCGACAGGGGGTCTATAATTCACCCCTCCACTTT.

J is TRBJ1-6 and V is TRBV7-8, with D perhaps TRBD1 (6 bases). The germline V gene has CDR1 SGHVS and CDR2 FQNEAQ. V was shortened by 5 bases and J by 9 bases, with 17 bases between the two germline ends. The CDR3 covers 15 residues. CDR3 sequence reads: CASSRGGGQFSPLHF. Written as DNA, the CDR3 is TGTGCCAGCAGCCGAGGGGGAGGCCAATTTTCACCCCTCCACTTT. Full variable domain (outside the CDR3, taken from reference TRBV7-8 and TRBJ1-6): GAGVSQSPRYKVAKRGQDVALRCDPISGHVSLFWYQQALGQGPEFLTYFQNEAQLDKSGLPSDRFFAERPEGSVSTLKIQRTQQEDSAVYLCASSRGGGQFSPLHFGNGTRLTVT.

The chain recombines TRBV27 with TRBJ1-2; 7 bases match TRBD1. V lost 2 bases and J lost 0; bases outside the gene matches: 9. The CDR3 contains 17 residues. Germline CDR1 MNHEY, CDR2 SMNVEV (reference sequence). The CDR3, as DNA: TGTGCCAGCAGTTTAGGGGAAACAGGGGCCGCTAACTATGGCTACACCTTC. Its protein product is CASSLGETGAANYGYTF.

In nucleotides, the CDR3 is TGTGCCAGCAGCTTAAAAGGGACTAGCGACCTGGTATACCCCGGGGAGCTGTTTTTT. This sequence encodes CASSLKGTSDLVYPGELFF. This chain connects TRBV7-3 to TRBJ2-2; 10 bases align to TRBD2. J lost 6 bases, V lost 1 base, and 14 bases had no gene match. CDR3 length equals 19 residues. From germline, CDR1 is SGHTA and CDR2 FQGTGA.